This T cell receptor (beta chain) was recorded in a study of CD8+CD57+ T cells in acquired aplastic anemia. Study in general: Quantities of DNA derived from sorted CD4+ and CD8+ cells averaged roughly 3 ug.

For sequencing, patients were chosen who had shown expansion of CD8+CD57+ cells by flow cytometry. The patients, all of them, had severe acquired aplastic anemia. Patients had received no therapy at the time of blood sampling. This CDR3 region has 14 residues. Germline V lookup: CDR1 SEHNR, CDR2 FQNEAQ (reference sequence). Trimming stripped 4 bases from V and 3 bases from J, with 10 bases between. Investigators profiled TCR beta VDJ and CDR3 from genomic DNA template. MiXCR, applied by TCRdb to the reads, yields one record per CDR3 protein. The profile shows about 120,000 distinct CDR3 sequences, 55% to 60% of them singletons.

The V and J genes are TRBV7-9 and TRBJ2-1; D is uncertain. The sequencing input was sorted CD4+, CD8+, or CD8+CD57+ T cells (not recorded which) from PBMCs. This receptor was taken from a human donor with aplastic anemia. The CDR3 DNA is TGTGCCAGCAGCTCCGGCCTAAACTACAATGAGCAGTTCTTC. As protein: CASSSGLNYNEQFF.